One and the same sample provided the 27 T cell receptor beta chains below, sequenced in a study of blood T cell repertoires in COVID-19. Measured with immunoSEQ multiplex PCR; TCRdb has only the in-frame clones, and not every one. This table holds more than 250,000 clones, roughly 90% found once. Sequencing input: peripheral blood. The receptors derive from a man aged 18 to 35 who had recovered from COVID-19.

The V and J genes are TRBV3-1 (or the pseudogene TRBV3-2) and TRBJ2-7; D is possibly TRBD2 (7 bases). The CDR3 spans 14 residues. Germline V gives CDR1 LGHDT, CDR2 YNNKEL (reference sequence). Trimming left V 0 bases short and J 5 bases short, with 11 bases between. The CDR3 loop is CASSQEGGADEQYF. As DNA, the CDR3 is TGTGCCAGCAGCCAAGAGGGGGGGGCGGACGAGCAGTACTTC.

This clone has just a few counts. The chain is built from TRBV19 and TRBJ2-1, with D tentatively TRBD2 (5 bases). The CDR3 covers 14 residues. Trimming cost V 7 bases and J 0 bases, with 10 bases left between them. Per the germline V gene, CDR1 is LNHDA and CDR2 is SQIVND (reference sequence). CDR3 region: CASTASRSYNEQFF. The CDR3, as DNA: TGTGCCAGTACCGCTAGCCGCTCCTACAATGAGCAGTTCTTC.

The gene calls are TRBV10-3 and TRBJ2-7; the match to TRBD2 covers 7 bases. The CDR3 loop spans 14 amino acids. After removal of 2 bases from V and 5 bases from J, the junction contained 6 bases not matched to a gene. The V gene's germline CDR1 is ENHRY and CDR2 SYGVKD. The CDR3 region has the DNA TGTGCCATCAGTGAGGGTAGGACTAGAGACGAGCAGTACTTC. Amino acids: CAISEGRTRDEQYF.

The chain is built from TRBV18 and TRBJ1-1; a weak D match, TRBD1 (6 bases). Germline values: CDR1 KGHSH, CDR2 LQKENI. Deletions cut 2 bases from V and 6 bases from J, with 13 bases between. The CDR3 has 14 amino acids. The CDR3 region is CASSPGVRGAEAFF. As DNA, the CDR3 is TGTGCCAGCTCACCAGGGGTCAGGGGCGCTGAAGCTTTCTTT.

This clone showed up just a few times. The chain's CDR3 is CASSPTEMNTEAFF. The CDR3 DNA sequence: TGTGCCAGCAGCCCGACGGAGATGAACACTGAAGCTTTCTTT. The genes are TRBV7-9 and TRBJ1-1; D remains ambiguous. V lost 5 bases and J 0 bases, leaving 10 bases between the germline ends. The CDR3 is 14 amino acids. From germline, CDR1 is SEHNR and CDR2 FQNEAQ (reference sequence).

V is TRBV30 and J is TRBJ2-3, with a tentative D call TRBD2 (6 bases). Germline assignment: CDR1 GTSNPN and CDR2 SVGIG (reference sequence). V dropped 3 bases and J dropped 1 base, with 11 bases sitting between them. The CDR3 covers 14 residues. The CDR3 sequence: CAWSRGTGTDTQYF. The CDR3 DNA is TGTGCCTGGAGCCGGGGGACTGGCACAGATACGCAGTATTTT.

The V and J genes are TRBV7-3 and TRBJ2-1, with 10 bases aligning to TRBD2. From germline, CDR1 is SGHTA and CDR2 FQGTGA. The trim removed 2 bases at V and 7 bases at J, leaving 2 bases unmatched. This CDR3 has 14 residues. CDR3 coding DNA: TGTGCCAGCAGCTTACCACTAGCGGGGAATGAGCAGTTCTTC. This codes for CASSLPLAGNEQFF.

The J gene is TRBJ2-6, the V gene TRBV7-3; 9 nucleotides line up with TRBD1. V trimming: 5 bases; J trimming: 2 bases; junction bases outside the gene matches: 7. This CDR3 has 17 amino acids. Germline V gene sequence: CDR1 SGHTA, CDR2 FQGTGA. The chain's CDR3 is CASSPNRGQTGANVLTF. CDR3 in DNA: TGTGCCAGCAGCCCGAACAGGGGGCAAACTGGGGCCAACGTCCTGACTTTC.

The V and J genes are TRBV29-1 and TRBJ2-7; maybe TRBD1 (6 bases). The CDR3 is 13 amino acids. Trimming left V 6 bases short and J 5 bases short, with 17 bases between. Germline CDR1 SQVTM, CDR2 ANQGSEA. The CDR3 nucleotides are TGCAGCGTACAGAGGACAGCTACCAACGAGCAGTACTTC. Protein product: CSVQRTATNEQYF.

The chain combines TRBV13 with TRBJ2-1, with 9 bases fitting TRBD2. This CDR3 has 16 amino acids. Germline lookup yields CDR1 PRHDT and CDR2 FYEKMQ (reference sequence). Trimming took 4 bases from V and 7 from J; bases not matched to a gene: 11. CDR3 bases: TGTGCCAGCAGCTGGGCTAGCGGGACGGGTGGGAATGAGCAGTTCTTC. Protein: CASSWASGTGGNEQFF.

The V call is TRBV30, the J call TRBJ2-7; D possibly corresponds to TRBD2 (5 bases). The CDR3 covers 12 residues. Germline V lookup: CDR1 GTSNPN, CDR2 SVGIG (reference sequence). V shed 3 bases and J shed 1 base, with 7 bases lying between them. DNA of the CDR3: TGTGCCTGGAGGGCGGGTTCCTACGAGCAGTACTTC. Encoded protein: CAWRAGSYEQYF.

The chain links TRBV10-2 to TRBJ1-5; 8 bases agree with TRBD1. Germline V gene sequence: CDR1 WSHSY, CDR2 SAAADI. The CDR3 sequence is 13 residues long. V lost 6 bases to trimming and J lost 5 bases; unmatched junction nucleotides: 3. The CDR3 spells CASSGTGDQPQHF. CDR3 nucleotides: TGCGCCAGCAGCGGGACAGGCGATCAGCCCCAGCATTTT.

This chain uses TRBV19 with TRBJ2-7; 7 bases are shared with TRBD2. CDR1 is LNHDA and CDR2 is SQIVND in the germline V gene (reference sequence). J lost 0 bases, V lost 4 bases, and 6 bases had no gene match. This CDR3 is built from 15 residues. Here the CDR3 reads CASSTRDYLSYEQYF. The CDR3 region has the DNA TGTGCCAGTAGTACCCGGGACTACCTCTCCTACGAGCAGTACTTC.

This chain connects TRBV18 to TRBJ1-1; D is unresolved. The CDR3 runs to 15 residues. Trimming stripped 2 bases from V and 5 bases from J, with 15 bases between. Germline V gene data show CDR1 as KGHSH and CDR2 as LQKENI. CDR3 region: CASSPLEGAGTEAFF. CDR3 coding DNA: TGTGCCAGCTCACCATTGGAGGGCGCGGGTACTGAAGCTTTCTTT.

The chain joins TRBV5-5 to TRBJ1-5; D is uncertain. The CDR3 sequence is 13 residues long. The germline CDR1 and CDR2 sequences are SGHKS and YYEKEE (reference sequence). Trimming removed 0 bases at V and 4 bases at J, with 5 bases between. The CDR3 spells CASSLAGNQPQHF. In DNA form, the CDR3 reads TGTGCCAGCAGCTTGGCGGGGAATCAGCCCCAGCATTTT.

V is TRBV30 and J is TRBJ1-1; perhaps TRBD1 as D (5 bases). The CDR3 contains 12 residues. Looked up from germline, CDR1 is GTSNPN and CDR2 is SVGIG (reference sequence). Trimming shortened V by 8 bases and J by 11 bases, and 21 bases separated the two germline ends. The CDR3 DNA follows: TGTGCCCACAACGGGGCAGGAGGGGTTGCTTTCTTT. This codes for CAHNGAGGVAFF.

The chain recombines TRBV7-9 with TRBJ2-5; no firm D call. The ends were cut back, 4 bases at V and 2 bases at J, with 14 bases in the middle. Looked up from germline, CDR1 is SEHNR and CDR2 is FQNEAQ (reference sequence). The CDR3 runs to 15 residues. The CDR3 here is CASSSSRDLQETQYF. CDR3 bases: TGTGCCAGCAGCTCGAGTCGAGACTTACAAGAGACCCAGTACTTC. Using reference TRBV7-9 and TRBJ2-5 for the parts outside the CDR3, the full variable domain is DTGVSQNPRHKITKRGQNVTFRCDPISEHNRLYWYRQTLGQGPEFLTYFQNEAQLEKSRLLSDRFSAERPKGSFSTLEIQRTEQGDSAMYLCASSSSRDLQETQYFGPGTRLLVL.

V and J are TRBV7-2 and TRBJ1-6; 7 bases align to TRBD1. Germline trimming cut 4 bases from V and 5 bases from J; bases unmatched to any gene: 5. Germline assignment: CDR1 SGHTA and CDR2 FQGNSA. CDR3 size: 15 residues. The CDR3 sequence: CASSYLTGDNSPLHF. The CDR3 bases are TGTGCCAGCAGCTACCTCACAGGGGATAATTCACCCCTCCACTTT.

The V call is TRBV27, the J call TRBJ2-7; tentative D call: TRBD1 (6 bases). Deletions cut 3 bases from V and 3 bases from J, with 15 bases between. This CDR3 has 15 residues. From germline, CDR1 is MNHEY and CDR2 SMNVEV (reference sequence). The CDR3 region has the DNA TGTGCCAGCAGTTTGCACTCCACAGGGTTCTACGAGCAGTACTTC. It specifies CASSLHSTGFYEQYF.

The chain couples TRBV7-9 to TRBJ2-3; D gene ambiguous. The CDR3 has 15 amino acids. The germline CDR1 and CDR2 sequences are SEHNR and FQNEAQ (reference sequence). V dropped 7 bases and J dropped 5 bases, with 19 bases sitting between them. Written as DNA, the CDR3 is TGTGCCAGCACCAGAATAGCTCTCGTAGGAGATACGCAGTATTTT. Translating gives CASTRIALVGDTQYF.

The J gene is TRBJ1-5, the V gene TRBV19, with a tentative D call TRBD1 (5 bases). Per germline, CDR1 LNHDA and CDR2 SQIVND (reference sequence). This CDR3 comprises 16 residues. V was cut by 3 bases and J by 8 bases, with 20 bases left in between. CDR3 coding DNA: TGTGCCAGTAGTATGGGGGACGGACGGGAGGAAGAGCCCCAGCATTTT. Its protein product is CASSMGDGREEEPQHF.

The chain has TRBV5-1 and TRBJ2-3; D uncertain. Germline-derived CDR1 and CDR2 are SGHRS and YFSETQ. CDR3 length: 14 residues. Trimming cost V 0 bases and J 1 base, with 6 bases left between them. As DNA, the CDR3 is TGCGCCAGCAGCTTGGCGACTGGCACAGATACGCAGTATTTT. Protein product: CASSLATGTDTQYF.

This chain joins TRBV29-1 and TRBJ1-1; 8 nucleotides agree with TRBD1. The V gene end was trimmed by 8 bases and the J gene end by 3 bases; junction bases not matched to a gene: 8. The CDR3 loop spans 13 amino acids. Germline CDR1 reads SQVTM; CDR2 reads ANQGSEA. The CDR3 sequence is CSFQGAEYTEAFF. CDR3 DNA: TGCAGCTTTCAGGGGGCTGAGTACACTGAAGCTTTCTTT. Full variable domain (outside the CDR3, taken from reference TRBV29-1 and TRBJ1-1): SAVISQKPSRDICQRGTSLTIQCQVDSQVTMMFWYRQQPGQSLTLIATANQGSEATYESGFVIDKFPISRPNLTFSTLTVSNMSPEDSSIYLCSFQGAEYTEAFFGQGTRLTVV.

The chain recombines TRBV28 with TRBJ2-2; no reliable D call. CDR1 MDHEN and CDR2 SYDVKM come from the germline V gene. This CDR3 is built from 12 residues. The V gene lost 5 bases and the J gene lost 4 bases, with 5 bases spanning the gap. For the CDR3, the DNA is TGTGCCAGCAGTCCCATCACCGGGGAGCTGTTTTTT. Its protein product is CASSPITGELFF. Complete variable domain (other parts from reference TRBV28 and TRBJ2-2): DVKVTQSSRYLVKRTGEKVFLECVQDMDHENMFWYRQDPGLGLRLIYFSYDVKMKEKGDIPEGYSVSREKKERFSLILESASTNQTSMYLCASSPITGELFFGEGSRLTVL.

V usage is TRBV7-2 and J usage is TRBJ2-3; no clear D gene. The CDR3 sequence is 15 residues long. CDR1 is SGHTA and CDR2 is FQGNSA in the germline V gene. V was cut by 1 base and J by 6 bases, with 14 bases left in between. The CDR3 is CASSLVNSPGDTQYF. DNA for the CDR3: TGTGCCAGCAGCTTAGTTAACAGCCCTGGGGATACGCAGTATTTT.

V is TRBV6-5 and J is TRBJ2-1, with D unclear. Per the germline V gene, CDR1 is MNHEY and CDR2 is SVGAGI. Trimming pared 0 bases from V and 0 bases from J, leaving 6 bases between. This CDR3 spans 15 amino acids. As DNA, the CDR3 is TGTGCCAGCAGTTACTCTTGGAGCTCCTACAATGAGCAGTTCTTC. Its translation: CASSYSWSSYNEQFF.

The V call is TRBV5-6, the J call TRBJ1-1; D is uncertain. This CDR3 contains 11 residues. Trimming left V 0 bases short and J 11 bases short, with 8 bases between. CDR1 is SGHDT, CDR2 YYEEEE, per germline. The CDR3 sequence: CASSLGGLAFF. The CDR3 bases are TGTGCCAGCAGCTTGGGCGGGTTGGCTTTCTTT. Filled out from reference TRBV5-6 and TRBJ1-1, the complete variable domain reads DAGVTQSPTHLIKTRGQQVTLRCSPKSGHDTVSWYQQALGQGPQFIFQYYEEEERQRGNFPDRFSGHQFPNYSSELNVNALLLGDSALYLCASSLGGLAFFGQGTRLTVV.